The sequence of this T cell receptor beta chain was determined in a study of T-cell memory formation after mild COVID-19 (dated by TCRdb to about 2021). Regarding the complete study: Most TCR sequence clusters were specific to one of the two donors. In two donors, T-cell clones that expanded and contracted after mild COVID-19 were followed by sequencing TCRalpha and TCRbeta repertoires longitudinally. Two young, previously healthy adult volunteers, one female and one male, were included in the cohort. Paper-wide results and their limitations: The detection of some responding clones in pre-infection memory suggests that pre-existing cross-reactive memory T cells joined the SARS-CoV-2 response. The study included only a couple of mild cases, and larger cohorts that include severe cases with pre-infection samples were judged to be necessary. The second-wave clones that peaked on day 37 were not confirmed to be SARS-CoV-2 specific. Contracting CD4+ clones were located mainly in the CM and EM memory subsets, whereas CD8+ clones were found to be enriched in EMRA. From day 15 to 85, contracting clones showed balanced CD4/CD8 phenotypes, whereas a second wave of clones that expanded from day 15 to 37 leaned towards CD4+.

Sequencing took place on an Illumina NovaSeq 6000. TCRalpha and TCRbeta cDNA libraries were constructed by 5'RACE with constant-segment primers, with sample barcodes and unique molecular identifiers being introduced. RNA was extracted from every sample with Trizol reagent. Libraries were amplified in two PCR steps, with a second sample barcode and Illumina TruSeq adapters added in the second step. Libraries were sequenced on an Illumina NovaSeq with 2 x 150 bp paired-end reads. Per the source publication's procedure: With migec v1.2.7, reads were demultiplexed and then collapsed into UMI-guided consensus sequences. Using mixcr v2.1.11, UMI consensuses were aligned to TRA and TRB V and J templates and then assembled into clonotypes. A clonotype was counted as expanded or contracted only if both edgeR and NoisET called the change significant, with noise models trained on biological replicates. edgeR calls used a false discovery rate-adjusted p below 0.01 and a log2 fold-change threshold of 1. As an exploratory analysis of dynamics, max-normalized trajectories of the 1000 most abundant clonotypes were examined by PCA with hierarchical clustering. The CD4 or CD8 phenotype of responding clones was assigned using the separately sequenced CD4+ and CD8+ repertoires. The public reads were run again by TCRdb, first through fastp at Q25 and then through MiXCR, and only productive beta chains were kept. Rows merge per CDR3 protein into single entries with the most common DNA and genes. The V and J calls shown here were made by TCRdb, not taken from the authors' results. The sample data list 350,000 to 500,000 distinct CDR3 sequences, and over 15% of these were observed just once. The ten largest clones capture 20% to 25% of the sample.

PBMCs were isolated by Ficoll-Paque density gradient centrifugation. The sample holds a few counts of this clonotype. The antigen it binds to is not known. There are no base qualities to consult, and no much larger clone falls within one base. Counted from cysteine to phenylalanine, this CDR3 has 13 amino acids. Only the CDR3 portion is preserved as DNA: 39 bases, with reading frame beginning at the first base. V loses 2 bases, J loses 5 bases, and the germline ends lie 6 bases apart. The sample comprised PBMCs or a T cell subset sorted from them (not recorded which). The rearrangement joined TRBV12-3 or TRBV12-4 to TRBJ2-2; the D gene is not confidently resolved. This TCR was sampled from a man aged 18-30 years who had mild COVID-19 (a few samples of this study predate the infection). The sample titles of this study are shuffled in the database, so cell type and time point are left out; the donor was told from shared clones. In nucleotide form, the sequence is TGTGCCAGCAGTTTAAGGGAAACCGGGGAGCTGTTTTTT. It specifies CASSLRETGELFF.